This T cell receptor (beta chain) was observed in a study of T cells after posttransplantation cyclophosphamide. Study-wide results and caveats: TRB overlap between skin or GI tissue T cells and blood was limited. Donor CD8+ memory clones often dominated recipient blood repertoires at later times. Recipient CMV seropositivity and CMV reactivation strongly tracked TRB clonality.

Ten or more counts support this clone. What it binds is unknown. There are 15 residues in the CDR3. The germline CDR1 and CDR2 sequences are SGHTA and FQGTGA. Unmatched junction bases numbered 5, after V lost 2 bases and J lost 7 bases. The assay was immunoSEQ multiplex PCR, and TCRdb's table has in-frame clones only and misses some. This table holds about 41,000 clones with no singletons; the top ten claim approximately 5.9%. Sequencing was performed on PBMCs. The chain has TRBV7-3 and TRBJ2-1, with 10 bases matching TRBD2. This sequence originates from a young man in good health and a related stem cell transplant donor. CDR3 loop: CASSLLSSGRNEQFF. The CDR3 DNA follows: TGTGCCAGCAGCTTATTATCTAGCGGGAGAAATGAGCAGTTCTTC.